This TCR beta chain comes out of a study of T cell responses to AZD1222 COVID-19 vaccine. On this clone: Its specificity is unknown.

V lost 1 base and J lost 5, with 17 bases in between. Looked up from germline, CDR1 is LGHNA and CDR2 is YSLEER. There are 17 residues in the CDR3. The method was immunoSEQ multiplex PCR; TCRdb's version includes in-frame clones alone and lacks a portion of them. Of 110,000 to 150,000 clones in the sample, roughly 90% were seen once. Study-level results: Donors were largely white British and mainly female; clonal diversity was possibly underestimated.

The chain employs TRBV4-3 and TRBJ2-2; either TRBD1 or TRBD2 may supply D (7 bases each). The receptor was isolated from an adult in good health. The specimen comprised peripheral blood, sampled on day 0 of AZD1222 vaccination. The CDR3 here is CASSQVAQGGPTGELFF. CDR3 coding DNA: TGCGCCAGCAGCCAAGTAGCCCAGGGGGGGCCGACCGGGGAGCTGTTTTTT.